This is a list of T cell receptor beta chains from one sample in a study of blood T cell repertoires in COVID-19. Sequenced by immunoSEQ multiplex PCR; TCRdb stores in-frame clones only, minus some. Of fewer than 350,000 clones listed, 70% to 90% were seen once; the top ten hold approximately 4%. Input material: PBMCs or T cells enriched from blood (not recorded which). The source of these receptors is a woman in her 40s with acute COVID-19. Both conserved end residues are part of each CDR3. The D gene is left open where the match is weak. Some rows have no size entry. The others give once, few or many, or a class for an expanded clone.

NA,TRBD1,TRBJ1-1,TRBV5-1,TGCGCCAGCAGCCTAGAACCCACAGGGGGCCGACTGAACACTGAAGCTTTCTTT,CASSLEPTGGRLNTEAFF
NA,TRBD1,TRBJ1-1,TRBV7-2,TGTGCCAGCAGCTTAAGGACAGGTTCTAACACTGAAGCTTTCTTT,CASSLRTGSNTEAFF
NA,TRBD2,TRBJ2-5,TRBV7-9,TGTGCCAGCAGCTTTCTGCGGGGGTCGTCGGAGACCCAGTACTTC,CASSFLRGSSETQYF
NA,NA,TRBJ1-1,TRBV19,TGTGCCAGCATGAGGTATAGAACTGAAGCTTTCTTT,CASMRYRTEAFF
NA,NA,TRBJ1-1,TRBV18,TGTGCCAGCTCACAAACACGGAACACTGAAGCTTTCTTT,CASSQTRNTEAFF
NA,TRBD2,TRBJ2-2,TRBV4-1,TGCGCCAGCGGGTCTTCGCTAGCGGGAGGGCCGGGCGGGGAGCTGTTTTTT,CASGSSLAGGPGGELFF
once,NA,TRBJ2-1,TRBV27,TGTGCCAGCAGTAGAGTAGGGGTCTACAATGAGCAGTTCTTC,CASSRVGVYNEQFF
NA,NA,TRBJ1-1,TRBV6-5,TGTGCCAGCAGTTCCCACGGACAGAGGAACACTGAAGCTTTCTTT,CASSSHGQRNTEAFF
NA,NA,TRBJ1-4,TRBV3-1/TRBV3-2,TGTGCCAGCAGCCAAGGTGGTCAGGGTGAAAAACTGTTTTTT,CASSQGGQGEKLFF
NA,TRBD1,TRBJ2-7,TRBV6-5,TGTGCCAGCGGACAATTGGGACAGGGGTCGCGCGAGCAGTACTTC,CASGQLGQGSREQYF
NA,NA,TRBJ1-2,TRBV14,TGTGCCAGCAGCCAAGATTGGAGAGATCCGTACACCTTC,CASSQDWRDPYTF
NA,NA,TRBJ1-2,TRBV7-2,TGTGCCAGCAGCTTAAAGCCCCCAAACAGGCGGATTTCCAATGGCTACACCTTC,CASSLKPPNRRISNGYTF
NA,NA,TRBJ2-1,TRBV6-2/TRBV6-3,TGTGCCAGCAGTTACTCGAGGGGGAATGAGCAGTTCTTC,CASSYSRGNEQFF
NA,NA,TRBJ1-4,TRBV18,TGTGCCAGCTCACAATTGAGGTTGGAACTGTTTTTT,CASSQLRLELFF
NA,NA,TRBJ1-2,TRBV27,TGTGCCAGCAGTGACTACTCCGGTTGGCGTGGCTACACCTTC,CASSDYSGWRGYTF
NA,NA,TRBJ2-6,TRBV5-6,TGTGCCAGCAGCTTTCGCGGTTCTGGGGCCAACGTCCTGACTTTC,CASSFRGSGANVLTF
NA,NA,TRBJ1-5,TRBV4-3,TGCGCCAGCAGCCAATCTGACAGAGATAATCAGCCCCAGCATTTT,CASSQSDRDNQPQHF
NA,TRBD1,TRBJ1-2,TRBV5-1,TGCGCCAGCAGCCCGAGGGGCAGGGGGGATGGCTACACCTTC,CASSPRGRGDGYTF
NA,TRBD1,TRBJ1-1,TRBV18,TGTGCCAGCTCACCAGCCGGGACAGCCAACACTGAAGCTTTCTTT,CASSPAGTANTEAFF
NA,TRBD1,TRBJ1-5,TRBV19,TGTGCCAGTAGTATCGACAGGGATCAGCCCCAGCATTTT,CASSIDRDQPQHF
NA,NA,TRBJ2-1,TRBV4-1,TGCGCCAGCAGCCCTGGGGCAAGTCCCCACAATGAGCAGTTCTTC,CASSPGASPHNEQFF
NA,TRBD1,TRBJ1-2,TRBV12-3/TRBV12-4,TGTGCCAGCAGCCTGACAGGGTCAAGTGGCTACACCTTC,CASSLTGSSGYTF
NA,NA,TRBJ1-1,TRBV6-2/TRBV6-3,TGTGCCAGCAGTTACCGACAGTTTCGGAAAACTGAAGCTTTCTTT,CASSYRQFRKTEAFF
NA,NA,TRBJ2-7,TRBV6-5,TGTGCCAGCAGTTACGGGGCAGGGATCTACGAGCAGTACTTC,CASSYGAGIYEQYF
NA,TRBD1,TRBJ2-1,TRBV7-2,TGTGCCAGCAGCAGGGGACAGGGGGCTAATGAGCAGTTCTTC,CASSRGQGANEQFF
NA,NA,TRBJ1-4,TRBV4-1,TGCGCCAGCAGCCAAGAGGGCGCTGGGGCCCCCAATGAAAAACTGTTTTTT,CASSQEGAGAPNEKLFF
NA,TRBD2,TRBJ2-7,TRBV7-2,TGTGCCAGCAGTACAGACACTAGCGGGGGTGTAGTTTCCTACGAGCAGTACTTC,CASSTDTSGGVVSYEQYF
NA,TRBD1,TRBJ2-6,TRBV6-2/TRBV6-3,TGTGCCAGCAGTTCCGACGACAGGGCTGGGGCCAACGTCCTGACTTTC,CASSSDDRAGANVLTF
NA,NA,TRBJ2-7,TRBV11-2,TGTGCCAGCAGCTTAGTAGGCGGAACCTACGAGCAGTACTTC,CASSLVGGTYEQYF
once,TRBD2,TRBJ2-7,TRBV29-1,TGCAGCGTTGAAGATGGGAGGGGACCGGCTTCTTACGAGCAGTACTTC,CSVEDGRGPASYEQYF
NA,TRBD2,TRBJ2-3,TRBV4-2,TGTGCCAGCAGCCCCGCCGGCGGGGGACTCACAGATACGCAGTATTTT,CASSPAGGGLTDTQYF
NA,NA,TRBJ1-1,TRBV5-8,TGTGCCAGCAGCTGGGGGGATACTGAAGCTTTCTTT,CASSWGDTEAFF
few,NA,TRBJ1-3,TRBV6-5,TGTGCCAGCACCCTCGAGGGGGATTTTGGAAACACCATATATTTT,CASTLEGDFGNTIYF
once,NA,TRBJ1-1,TRBV6-5,TGTGCCAGCAGTTACTCAGGAGTCACTGAAGCTTTCTTT,CASSYSGVTEAFF
NA,TRBD1,TRBJ2-2,TRBV18,TGTGCCAGCTCACCTCCTACGGGACAGATTTTCGGGGAGCTGTTTTTT,CASSPPTGQIFGELFF
NA,NA,TRBJ2-7,TRBV6-5,TGTGCCAGCAGTTACTCCCACGGCGAGCAGTACTTC,CASSYSHGEQYF
NA,NA,TRBJ2-2,TRBV12-3/TRBV12-4,TGTGCCAGCAGTTTGGGGGGCGGGGAGCTGTTTTTT,CASSLGGGELFF
few,NA,TRBJ1-5,TRBV7-9,TGTGCCAGCAGCTTAGCTACAGGGTATAGCAATCAGCCCCAGCATTTT,CASSLATGYSNQPQHF
NA,TRBD1,TRBJ1-1,TRBV6-1,TGTGCCAGCAGTGAAGCCACGCTCCAGGGGGCGGGCACTGAAGCTTTCTTT,CASSEATLQGAGTEAFF
few,TRBD2,TRBJ2-2,TRBV9,TGTGCCAGCAGCTCTACGACTAGCGGGGTGACCGGGGAGCTGTTTTTT,CASSSTTSGVTGELFF
NA,NA,TRBJ1-5,TRBV29-1,TGCAGCGCCCTACAGGGAATGGGTCAGCCCCAGCATTTT,CSALQGMGQPQHF
NA,NA,TRBJ2-5,TRBV19,TGTGCCAGTAGTCGGGGGGAGACCCAGTACTTC,CASSRGETQYF
NA,NA,TRBJ2-2,TRBV7-9,TGTGCCAGCAGCTTCCCCCAGGGGAGCGGGGCAGCCACCGGGGAGCTGTTTTTT,CASSFPQGSGAATGELFF
NA,TRBD1,TRBJ1-1,TRBV27,TGTGCCAGCAGTTTATGGGGACAGGGAGGGGCTAAGGACACTGAAGCTTTCTTT,CASSLWGQGGAKDTEAFF
NA,NA,TRBJ2-1,TRBV5-8,TGTGCCAGCAGCCCCCAGGGTGGCCGCTCCTACAATGAGCAGTTCTTC,CASSPQGGRSYNEQFF
NA,NA,TRBJ1-1,TRBV4-1,TGCGCCAGCAGCCAAGCAGGGGTTGACACTGAAGCTTTCTTT,CASSQAGVDTEAFF
NA,NA,TRBJ1-2,TRBV27,TGTGCCAGCAGGAAAGGCGGGTCGAGCGGCTACACCTTC,CASRKGGSSGYTF
NA,NA,TRBJ1-1,TRBV5-1,TGCGCCAGCAGGATGGTAACAGCGAACACTGAAGCTTTCTTT,CASRMVTANTEAFF
NA,NA,TRBJ2-3,TRBV6-1,TGTGCCAGCAGTGAAGCTTCGGCAGGGGCCCGCCGGTATTTT,CASSEASAGARRYF
NA,NA,TRBJ1-5,TRBV29-1,TGCAGCGTTGGACAGGTCTGGAATCAGCCCCAGCATTTT,CSVGQVWNQPQHF
NA,TRBD1,TRBJ2-2,TRBV10-3,TGTGCCATCAGTGACTCCTCTCAGACAGGGGGCCGCACCGGGGAGCTGTTTTTT,CAISDSSQTGGRTGELFF
NA,NA,TRBJ1-5,TRBV5-6,TGTGCCAGCAGCCGATTAGATAGGCTAGGGGCAAATCAGCCCCAGCATTTT,CASSRLDRLGANQPQHF
NA,NA,TRBJ1-5,TRBV28,TGTGCCAGCAGTTTTATTTTCCGGAACAAAACTCGGGGCAATCAGCCCCAGCATTTT,CASSFIFRNKTRGNQPQHF
NA,NA,TRBJ2-5,TRBV9,TGTGCCAGCAGCGTAGGTTTTGGAGACAGGAGCCAAGAGACCCAGTACTTC,CASSVGFGDRSQETQYF
NA,NA,TRBJ1-1,TRBV9,TGTGCCAGCAGCCCCCAGTTGAACACTGAAGCTTTCTTT,CASSPQLNTEAFF